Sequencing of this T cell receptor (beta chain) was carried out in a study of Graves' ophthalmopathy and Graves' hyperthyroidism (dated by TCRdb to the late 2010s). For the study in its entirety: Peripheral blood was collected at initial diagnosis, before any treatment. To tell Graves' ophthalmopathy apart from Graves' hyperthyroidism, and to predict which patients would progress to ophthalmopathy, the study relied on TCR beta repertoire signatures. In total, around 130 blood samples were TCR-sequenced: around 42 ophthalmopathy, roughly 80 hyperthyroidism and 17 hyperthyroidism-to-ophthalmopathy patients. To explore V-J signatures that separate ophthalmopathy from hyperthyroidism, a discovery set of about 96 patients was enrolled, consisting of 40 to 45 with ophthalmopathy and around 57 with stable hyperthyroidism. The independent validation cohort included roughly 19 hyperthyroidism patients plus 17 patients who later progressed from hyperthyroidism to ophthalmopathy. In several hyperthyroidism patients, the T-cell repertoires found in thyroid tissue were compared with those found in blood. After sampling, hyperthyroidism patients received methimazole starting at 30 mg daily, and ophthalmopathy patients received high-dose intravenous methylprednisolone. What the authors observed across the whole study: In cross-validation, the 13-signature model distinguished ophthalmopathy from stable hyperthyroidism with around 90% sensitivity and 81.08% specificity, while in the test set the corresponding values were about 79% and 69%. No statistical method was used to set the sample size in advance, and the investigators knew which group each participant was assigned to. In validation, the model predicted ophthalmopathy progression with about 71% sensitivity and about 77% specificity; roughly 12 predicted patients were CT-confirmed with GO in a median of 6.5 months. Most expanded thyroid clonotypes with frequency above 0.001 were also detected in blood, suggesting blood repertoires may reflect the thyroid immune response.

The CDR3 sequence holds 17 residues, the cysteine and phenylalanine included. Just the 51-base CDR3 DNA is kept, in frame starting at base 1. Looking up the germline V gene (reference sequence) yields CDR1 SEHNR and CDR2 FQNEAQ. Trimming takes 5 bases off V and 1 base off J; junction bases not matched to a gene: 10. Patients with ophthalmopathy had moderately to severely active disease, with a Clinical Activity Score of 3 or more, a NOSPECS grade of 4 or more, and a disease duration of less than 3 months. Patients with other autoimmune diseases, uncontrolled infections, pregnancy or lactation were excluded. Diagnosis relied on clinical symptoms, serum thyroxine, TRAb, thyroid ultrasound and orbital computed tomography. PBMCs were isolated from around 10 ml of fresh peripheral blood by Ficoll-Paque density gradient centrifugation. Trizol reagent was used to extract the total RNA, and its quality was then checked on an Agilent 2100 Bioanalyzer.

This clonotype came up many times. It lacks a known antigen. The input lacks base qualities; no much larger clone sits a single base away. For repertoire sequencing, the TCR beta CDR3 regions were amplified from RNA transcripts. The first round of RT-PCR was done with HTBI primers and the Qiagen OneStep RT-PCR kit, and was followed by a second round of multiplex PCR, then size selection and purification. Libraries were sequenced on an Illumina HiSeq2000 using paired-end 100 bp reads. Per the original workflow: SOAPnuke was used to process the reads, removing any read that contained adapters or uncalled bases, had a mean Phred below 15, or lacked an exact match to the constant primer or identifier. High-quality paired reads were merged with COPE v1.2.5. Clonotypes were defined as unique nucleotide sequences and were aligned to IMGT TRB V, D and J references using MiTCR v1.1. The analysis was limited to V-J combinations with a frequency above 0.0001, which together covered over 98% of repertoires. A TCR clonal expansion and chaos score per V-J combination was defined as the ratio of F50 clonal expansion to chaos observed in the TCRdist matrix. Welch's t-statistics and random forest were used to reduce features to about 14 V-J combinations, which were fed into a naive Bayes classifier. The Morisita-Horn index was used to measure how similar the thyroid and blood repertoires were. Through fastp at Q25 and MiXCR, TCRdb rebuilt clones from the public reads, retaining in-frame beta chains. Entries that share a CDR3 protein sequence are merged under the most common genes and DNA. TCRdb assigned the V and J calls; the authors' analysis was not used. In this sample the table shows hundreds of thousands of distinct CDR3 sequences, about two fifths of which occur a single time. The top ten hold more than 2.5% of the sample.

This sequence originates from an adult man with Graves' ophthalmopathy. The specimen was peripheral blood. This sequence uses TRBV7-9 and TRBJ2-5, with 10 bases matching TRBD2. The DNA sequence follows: TGTGCCAGCAGCAAGATCCCGGGACTAGCGACCCAAGAGACCCAGTACTTC. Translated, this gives CASSKIPGLATQETQYF.